This T cell receptor beta chain derives from a study of blood T cell repertoires in COVID-19. Study summary: Material from acute and convalescent COVID-19 was sourced from the United States, Italy and Spain. T cells, B-cell-depleted T cells, or PBMCs provided the cDNA or gDNA that served as material.

Measured with immunoSEQ multiplex PCR; TCRdb has only the in-frame clones, and not every one. The sample has roughly 70,000 clones, around 90% seen once. CDR3 size: 15 residues. CDR1 and CDR2 (germline): SGHNT, YYREEE (reference sequence). J was trimmed by 0 bases and V by 4 bases; bases with no gene match: 4. The genes are TRBV5-4 and TRBJ2-7; 10 bases match TRBD2. This receptor was identified in a woman of 80 years or more with active or convalescent COVID-19. Specimen: peripheral blood. DNA for the CDR3: TGTGCCAGCAGCCCACTAGCGGGGAGCTCCTACGAGCAGTACTTC. This sequence encodes CASSPLAGSSYEQYF.